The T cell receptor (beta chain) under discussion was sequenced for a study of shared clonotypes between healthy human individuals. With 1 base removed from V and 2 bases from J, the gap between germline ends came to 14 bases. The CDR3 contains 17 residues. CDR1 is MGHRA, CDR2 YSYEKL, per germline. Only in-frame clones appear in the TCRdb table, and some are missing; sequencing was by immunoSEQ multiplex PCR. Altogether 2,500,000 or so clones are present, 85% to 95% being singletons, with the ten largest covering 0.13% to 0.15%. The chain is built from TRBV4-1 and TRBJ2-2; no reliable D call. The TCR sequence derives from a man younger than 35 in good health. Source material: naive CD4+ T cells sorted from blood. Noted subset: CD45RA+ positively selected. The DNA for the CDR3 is TGCGCCAGCAGCCAAGTTTTGTACGAAACTAACACCGGGGAGCTGTTTTTT. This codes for CASSQVLYETNTGELFF.